The clone carrying this TCR beta chain occurred a few times. Its target is unknown. This record belongs to a study of beta chain features in type 1 diabetes. About the study: There were approximately 110,000,000 sorted cells examined across all samples.

The germline CDR1 and CDR2 sequences are SGHTA and FQGTGA. The V and J ends lost 1 base and 2 bases, in that order; junction bases with no gene match: 5. The length of the CDR3 is 15 residues. Sequenced material consisted of expressed TCRB transcripts (all of the isolated RNA was reverse transcribed). Some clones are missing from TCRdb's copy, which holds only in-frame ones; the method was immunoSEQ multiplex PCR. The table lists around 710,000 clones, under 15% of them singletons. Study observations and caveats: In all four CD4+ subsets, TCRB CDR3 length was significantly, moderately reduced in type 1 diabetes. Equally in patients and controls, PCR might preferentially amplify shorter templates.

A sort by CD45RO/CCR7/CD25/CD127/CD95/CD27 yielded CD4+ naive, central memory, regulatory and stem cell-like memory cells. Material: naive CD4+ T cells from blood. The chain has TRBV7-3 and TRBJ2-7; 7 nucleotides line up with TRBD1. The sequence was collected from a young man with type 1 diabetes. The CDR3 spells CASSLRGGKAYEQYF. Written as DNA, the CDR3 is TGTGCCAGCAGCTTAAGAGGGGGCAAAGCCTACGAGCAGTACTTC.